Following are 13 T cell receptor beta chains from one sample sequenced in a study of shared clonotypes between healthy human individuals. Repertoires were generated with immunoSEQ multiplex PCR, while TCRdb's copy carries only in-frame clones and drops some. The data contain roughly 2,300,000 clones, 92% of them seen just once; the ten biggest clones take up about 0.41%. Material: naive CD4+ T cells from PBMCs. Documented subset: CD45RA+ positively selected. These receptors originate from a man in his late teens or twenties in good health. Some clones in this sample may be carry-over from other donors' samples.

V and J are TRBV2 and TRBJ2-7; perhaps TRBD2 as D (6 bases). The CDR3 runs to 18 residues. Germline-derived CDR1 and CDR2 are SNHLY and FYNNEI. Deletions cut 4 bases from V and 3 bases from J, with 25 bases between. This chain's CDR3 is CASSVGPLGSPNLYEQYF. The DNA of the CDR3 is TGTGCCAGCAGTGTAGGCCCCCTCGGGAGTCCTAATCTCTACGAGCAGTACTTC.

The chain recombines TRBV6-5 with TRBJ2-5; no clear D gene. Germline values: CDR1 MNHEY, CDR2 SVGAGI. The CDR3 covers 14 residues. V lost 5 bases, J lost 7 bases, and 17 bases lay in between. CDR3 nucleotide sequence: TGTGCCAGCAGTGGCACCGGACGAGGATCGACCCAGTACTTC. This codes for CASSGTGRGSTQYF.

In this sample, this clone turned up a few times. The chain recombines TRBV15 with TRBJ1-1; weak D call: TRBD1 (5 bases). The germline V gene encodes CDR1 LNHNV and CDR2 YYDKDF (reference sequence). The CDR3 covers 14 residues. Trimming took 4 bases from V and 4 from J, leaving 13 bases between them. In DNA form, the CDR3 reads TGTGCCACCAGCACATTAGGGGTGGGCACTGAAGCTTTCTTT. As protein: CATSTLGVGTEAFF.

This clone occurred a few times. The V call is TRBV27, the J call TRBJ1-5; D is ambiguous. Germline V lookup: CDR1 MNHEY, CDR2 SMNVEV (reference sequence). This CDR3 has 14 amino acids. V gave up 5 bases and J gave up 0 bases, with 8 bases separating them. CDR3 nucleotide sequence: TGTGCCAGCAGTCCACAGAATAGCAATCAGCCCCAGCATTTT. Translated, it gives CASSPQNSNQPQHF.

The genes are TRBV7-7 and TRBJ2-5, with D perhaps matching TRBD1 (5 bases). The CDR3 totals 16 residues. The V gene lost 2 bases and the J gene lost 0 bases, with 13 bases spanning the gap. Per germline, CDR1 SSHAT and CDR2 FNYEAQ (reference sequence). CDR3 sequence reads: CASSLSWTQYQETQYF. The CDR3 nucleotides are TGTGCCAGCAGCTTATCTTGGACACAGTACCAAGAGACCCAGTACTTC.

Written as DNA, the CDR3 is TGTGCCAGCAGTTTCAACCTCCGGGACTCCGCTAACTATGGCTACACCTTC. This codes for CASSFNLRDSANYGYTF. This chain joins TRBV28 and TRBJ1-2, with D perhaps TRBD1 (5 bases). Trimming left V 3 bases short and J 0 bases short, with 17 bases between. The germline CDR1 and CDR2 sequences are MDHEN and SYDVKM. The CDR3 is made up of 17 amino acids.

Written as DNA, the CDR3 is TGTGCCAGTAGTATTAGGGACAGACCCAACACTGAAGCTTTCTTT. This sequence encodes CASSIRDRPNTEAFF. V is TRBV19 and J is TRBJ1-1; 7 nucleotides line up with TRBD1. This CDR3 comprises 15 residues. The germline CDR1 and CDR2 sequences are LNHDA and SQIVND (reference sequence). J lost 2 bases, V lost 3 bases, and 6 bases had no gene match.

This clone was found once. This chain links TRBV30 with TRBJ2-5, with D hard to call. Germline-derived CDR1 and CDR2 are GTSNPN and SVGIG (reference sequence). V was pared by 4 bases and J by 4 bases, with 7 bases between. The CDR3 has 11 residues. In DNA, the CDR3 is TGTGCCTGGAATGAGGTAGAGACCCAGTACTTC. This gives the protein CAWNEVETQYF.

This rearrangement joins TRBV5-4 to TRBJ2-3, with 8 bases that match TRBD2. V was clipped by 0 bases and J by 4 bases; unmatched bases: 7. This CDR3 spans 16 amino acids. Germline loops: CDR1 SGHNT, CDR2 YYREEE (reference sequence). CDR3 nucleotides: TGTGCCAGCAGCTTGGCCGAATCGGGAGGGCCAGATACGCAGTATTTT. Translation gives CASSLAESGGPDTQYF.

This clone came up once. The chain's CDR3 is CASSLTLFQAGNEKLFF. The CDR3 bases are TGTGCCAGCAGCTTAACTCTTTTTCAGGCTGGGAATGAAAAACTGTTTTTT. This sequence joins TRBV7-9 and TRBJ1-4; D gene uncertain. The CDR3 is 17 amino acids. V lost 2 bases and J lost 5, with 18 bases in between. CDR1 and CDR2 (germline): SEHNR, FQNEAQ (reference sequence). Using reference TRBV7-9 and TRBJ1-4 for the parts outside the CDR3, the full variable domain is DTGVSQNPRHKITKRGQNVTFRCDPISEHNRLYWYRQTLGQGPEFLTYFQNEAQLEKSRLLSDRFSAERPKGSFSTLEIQRTEQGDSAMYLCASSLTLFQAGNEKLFFGSGTQLSVL.

The CDR3 sequence is CASSLSAGNSGANVLTF. The CDR3 DNA reads as TGTGCCAGCAGTTTGTCCGCCGGGAACTCTGGGGCCAACGTCCTGACTTTC. This chain connects TRBV27 to TRBJ2-6; D may be TRBD2 (5 bases). This CDR3 has 17 amino acids. Between the trimmed V and J ends, which lost 3 bases and 0 bases, there was a span of 12 bases. Germline V CDR1 and CDR2: MNHEY, SMNVEV (reference sequence).

The genes are TRBV7-9 and TRBJ2-3; D unresolved. The V end lost 0 bases, the J end lost 3 bases, and 7 bases lay between the germline ends. The CDR3 has 14 residues. Germline V gene data show CDR1 as SEHNR and CDR2 as FQNEAQ (reference sequence). The CDR3 sequence: CASSLAGRTDTQYF. CDR3 DNA: TGTGCCAGCAGCTTAGCTGGGCGTACAGATACGCAGTATTTT.

The count of this clone is one. The chain employs TRBV15 and TRBJ2-3; 7 bases align to TRBD1. Germline values: CDR1 LNHNV, CDR2 YYDKDF (reference sequence). The trim removed 4 bases at V and 4 bases at J, leaving 11 bases unmatched. The CDR3 is made up of 16 amino acids. In nucleotides, the CDR3 is TGTGCCACCAGCACCGAAGGGGGCGCGTTGGCAGATACGCAGTATTTT. It encodes CATSTEGGALADTQYF.